This T cell receptor beta chain originates from a study of human T cells and chemical hapten exposure. Study-wide background: Chiefly female patients presented with alopecia areata, totalis or universalis. Study findings and constraints: No change in TCRs above 1 in 1000 frequency was produced by DPC sensitization. The count of PT1 expanded TCRs correlated positively with patch test score.

Concerning this clonotype itself: Its antigen is not identified.

Time point described: pre-sensitization, week 0. As to treatment: therapeutic diphenylcyclopropenone sensitization with weekly scalp DPC. The germline CDR1 and CDR2 sequences are MGHRA and YSYEKL. The ends lost 0 bases at V and 10 bases at J; junction bases unmatched: 9. The CDR3 sequence is 16 residues long. Each cDNA molecule in the library carried unique molecular identifiers. TCRdb itself ran the RACE reads through MiXCR, one entry per CDR3 protein. This sample has some 200,000 distinct CDR3 sequences, with approximately 31% found just once. This specimen was whole blood, taken in connection with sensitization to the hapten diphenylcyclopropenone (DPC). This rearrangement joins TRBV4-1 to TRBJ1-6, with 7 positions matching TRBD1. This clonotype was sampled from a woman between 25 and 40 years old with alopecia areata. Some clones in this sample may be carry-over from other donors' samples. The CDR3 DNA follows: TGCGCCAGCAGCCAAGATCGACAGGGAGGACAATCACCCCTCCACTTT. This sequence encodes CASSQDRQGGQSPLHF.